Each of the 26 T cell receptor beta chains below was sequenced from the same sample in a study of T cells in Graves' hyperthyroidism and ophthalmopathy. Researchers took RNA transcripts and amplified the TCR beta CDR3 regions from them. A first-round RT-PCR of the TCR CDR3 used the HTBI primer set. TCRdb itself ran the multiplex PCR reads through MiXCR, one entry per CDR3 protein. The sample contains under 400,000 distinct CDR3 sequences, approximately 14% of which appear only once. The material sequenced was blood. These receptors were taken from a woman aged 18-30 years with Graves' hyperthyroidism that later progressed to Graves' ophthalmopathy.

The J gene is TRBJ1-2, the V gene TRBV2; 8 bases map to TRBD1. With 4 bases clipped from V and 6 bases from J, the junction kept 7 bases outside the gene matches. The CDR3 spans 14 residues. Germline V lookup: CDR1 SNHLY, CDR2 FYNNEI. The CDR3: CASSAGGAVDGYTF. The CDR3 bases are TGTGCCAGCAGTGCAGGGGGCGCGGTAGATGGCTACACCTTC.

V and J are TRBV7-9 and TRBJ2-2, with TRBD2 matching over 8 bases. After removal of 3 bases from V and 6 bases from J, the junction contained 6 bases not matched to a gene. Germline loops: CDR1 SEHNR, CDR2 FQNEAQ (reference sequence). This CDR3 region has 15 residues. The CDR3 is CASSFSEAGAGELFF. DNA for the CDR3: TGTGCCAGCAGCTTCTCAGAAGCGGGAGCCGGGGAGCTGTTTTTT. The full variable domain, rest sourced from reference TRBV7-9 and TRBJ2-2, is DTGVSQNPRHKITKRGQNVTFRCDPISEHNRLYWYRQTLGQGPEFLTYFQNEAQLEKSRLLSDRFSAERPKGSFSTLEIQRTEQGDSAMYLCASSFSEAGAGELFFGEGSRLTVL.

This clonotype has ten or more counts. The chain carries TRBV27 and TRBJ2-5, with TRBD2 identical over 10 bases. Germline CDR1 and CDR2: MNHEY and SMNVEV (reference sequence). V shed 7 bases, J shed 4 bases, and the junction held 3 bases outside the gene matches. The CDR3 runs to 13 residues. The CDR3: CASMLAGAETQYF. DNA for the CDR3: TGTGCCAGCATGCTAGCGGGAGCAGAGACCCAGTACTTC.

Turning to this clonotype: A clone one base away is much larger, so this may be a read error. This is likely a read error, given that the CDR3 carries no conserved phenylalanine or tryptophan at its end. The chain uses TRBV28 and TRBJ1-6; D is uncertain. Trimming cost V 8 bases and J 7 bases, with 12 bases left between them. Germline V gene data show CDR1 as MDHEN and CDR2 as SYDVKM. The CDR3 has 13 residues. The DNA of the CDR3 is TGTGCCAGCCTTAGGACGCAAAATTCACCCCTCCACCTT. Translating it yields CASLRTQNSPLHL.

This clonotype was counted at least ten times. This chain connects TRBV20-1 to TRBJ2-3; 8 positions match TRBD1. V trimming: 7 bases; J trimming: 2 bases; junction bases outside the gene matches: 5. Per germline, CDR1 DFQATT and CDR2 SNEGSKA (reference sequence). The CDR3 has 13 amino acids. The CDR3 spells CSGRTGNTDTQYF. The CDR3 coding sequence is TGCAGTGGTAGGACAGGGAACACAGATACGCAGTATTTT.

This clonotype showed up many times. The chain combines TRBV3-1 with TRBJ2-1; TRBD2 agrees at 10 bases. The length of the CDR3 is 18 residues. The germline V gene encodes CDR1 LGHDT and CDR2 YNNKEL (reference sequence). Germline trimming cut 1 base from V and 8 bases from J; bases unmatched to any gene: 14. CDR3 sequence (DNA): TGTGCCAGCAGCCAAGGACCCCGCTCTAGCGGGAGTTGGGATGAGCAGTTCTTC. Protein sequence: CASSQGPRSSGSWDEQFF.

This clonotype was seen at least ten times. This chain uses TRBV20-1 with TRBJ1-2, with a possible D match to TRBD1 (6 bases). With 6 bases removed from V and 4 bases from J, the gap between germline ends came to 15 bases. The CDR3 contains 13 residues. Germline values: CDR1 DFQATT, CDR2 SNEGSKA (reference sequence). The CDR3, as DNA: TGCAGTGCCCTCGTGACAGGAGCCTATGGCTACACCTTC. Its translation is CSALVTGAYGYTF.

This clonotype was seen many times. This chain links TRBV28 with TRBJ2-7; 12 nucleotides agree with TRBD2. V shed 6 bases, J shed 7 bases, and the junction held 13 bases outside the gene matches. The CDR3 has 16 residues. The V gene's germline CDR1 is MDHEN and CDR2 SYDVKM. CDR3 residues: CASSRLAGGPSREQYF. The CDR3 DNA sequence: TGTGCCAGCAGCCGTCTAGCGGGAGGGCCGTCGAGGGAGCAGTACTTC.

This clonotype was counted ten times or more. The chain employs TRBV7-8 and TRBJ2-2; TRBD2 might be the D (6 bases). The CDR3 sequence is 17 residues long. Germline CDR1 is SGHVS and CDR2 is FQNEAQ. The germline V and J ends were trimmed by 5 bases and 3 bases, with 19 bases remaining between them. CDR3 sequence reads: CASSRRGLSWDTGELFF. CDR3 coding DNA: TGTGCCAGCAGCCGTCGGGGACTGAGCTGGGACACCGGGGAGCTGTTTTTT.

This clonotype has at least ten counts. The chain uses TRBV18 and TRBJ1-1, with D unresolved. From germline, CDR1 is KGHSH and CDR2 LQKENI. V gave up 0 bases and J gave up 2 bases, with 13 bases separating them. The CDR3 totals 16 residues. In nucleotides, the CDR3 is TGTGCCAGCTCACCACCCTCCGAGGGCTCTAACACTGAAGCTTTCTTT. Translated: CASSPPSEGSNTEAFF. Looking up the rest from reference TRBV18 and TRBJ1-1 gives the full variable domain: NAGVMQNPRHLVRRRGQEARLRCSPMKGHSHVYWYRQLPEEGLKFMVYLQKENIIDESGMPKERFSAEFPKEGPSILRIQQVVRGDSAAYFCASSPPSEGSNTEAFFGQGTRLTVV.

This clonotype came up many times. The chain combines TRBV11-3 with TRBJ2-5; either TRBD1 or TRBD2 may supply D (6 bases each). Trimming stripped 2 bases from V and 4 bases from J, with 14 bases between. The CDR3 loop spans 15 amino acids. Germline V lookup: CDR1 SGHNT, CDR2 YENEEA. The CDR3 is CASSLRSGGGETQYF. CDR3 nucleotides: TGTGCCAGCAGCTTACGGAGCGGAGGGGGAGAGACCCAGTACTTC.

This clonotype has a count of ten or more. The rearrangement links TRBV7-3 to TRBJ2-1, with D unresolved. The V end was cut by 5 bases, the J end by 5 bases, with 7 bases between. Germline V gives CDR1 SGHTA, CDR2 FQGTGA. CDR3 length equals 12 residues. This chain's CDR3 is CASSPNNNEQFF. The CDR3 bases are TGTGCCAGCAGCCCAAACAACAATGAGCAGTTCTTC.

This clonotype was detected ten times or more. The chain links TRBV11-2 to TRBJ1-2; a weak D match, TRBD1 (5 bases). Germline V CDR1 and CDR2: SGHAT, FQNNGV. This CDR3 has 16 amino acids. V dropped 3 bases and J dropped 2 bases, with 16 bases sitting between them. CDR3 sequence reads: CASSLGRGRVNYGYTF. CDR3 nucleotides: TGTGCCAGCAGCTTGGGTAGGGGCAGGGTCAACTATGGCTACACCTTC.

The J gene is TRBJ1-1, the V gene TRBV5-1, with a possible D match to TRBD1 (6 bases). The germline gives CDR1 SGHRS, CDR2 YFSETQ. V was shortened by 0 bases and J by 8 bases, with 26 bases between the two germline ends. CDR3 size: 18 residues. CDR3 protein: CASSLGGDGGHLPPEAFF. The CDR3 DNA sequence: TGCGCCAGCAGCTTGGGCGGGGATGGGGGACACCTACCACCCGAAGCTTTCTTT.

This sequence joins TRBV5-4 and TRBJ2-7; 7 bases agree with TRBD2. The CDR3 runs 15 residues. The germline V gene encodes CDR1 SGHNT and CDR2 YYREEE (reference sequence). The trim removed 0 bases at V and 3 bases at J, leaving 6 bases unmatched. The chain's CDR3 is CASSLAGGLIYEQYF. DNA for the CDR3: TGTGCCAGCAGCTTGGCCGGGGGACTAATCTACGAGCAGTACTTC.

This clonotype was counted ten times or more. The V gene is TRBV15, the J gene TRBJ1-1; 7 bases match TRBD1. The CDR3 consists of 14 residues. The V gene's germline CDR1 is LNHNV and CDR2 YYDKDF (reference sequence). Losses at the gene ends were 1 base for V and 1 base for J; bases not matched to a gene: 0. Here the CDR3 reads CATSRGTGNTEAFF. CDR3 coding DNA: TGTGCCACCAGCAGAGGGACAGGGAACACTGAAGCTTTCTTT.

Ten or more counts support this clonotype. The rearrangement links TRBV15 to TRBJ1-2, with 9 nucleotides matching TRBD1. The length of the CDR3 is 16 residues. Germline trimming cut 0 bases from V and 2 bases from J; bases unmatched to any gene: 4. Germline V gene data show CDR1 as LNHNV and CDR2 as YYDKDF (reference sequence). CDR3 nucleotide sequence: TGTGCCACCAGCAGAGAATGGGGACAGGGAAACTATGGCTACACCTTC. This gives the protein CATSREWGQGNYGYTF.

This clonotype has more than one count but fewer than ten. A much larger clone sits a single nucleotide away, making a read error possible. This rearrangement joins TRBV27 to TRBJ1-1; no definite D call. The germline V gene has CDR1 MNHEY and CDR2 SMNVEV (reference sequence). The CDR3 runs to 11 residues. CDR3 sequence: CTSRKNTEAFF. The DNA for the CDR3 is TGTACCAGCAGGAAGAACACTGAAGCTTTCTTT.

This clonotype has a count of ten or more. CDR3 region: CSAREGGYSTDTQYF. For the CDR3, the DNA is TGCAGTGCTAGAGAGGGGGGCTATAGCACAGATACGCAGTATTTT. The rearrangement joins TRBV20-1 to TRBJ2-3, with D perhaps matching TRBD1 or TRBD2 (6 bases each). V lost 0 bases to trimming and J lost 0 bases, with 10 bases between them. The CDR3 sequence is 15 residues long. Per the germline V gene, CDR1 is DFQATT and CDR2 is SNEGSKA (reference sequence).

This clonotype occurred many times. This chain links TRBV9 with TRBJ2-7; D might be TRBD1 or TRBD2, each matching 6 bases. V was trimmed by 0 bases and J by 4 bases, leaving 17 bases between them. This CDR3 contains 16 residues. The germline V gene encodes CDR1 SGDLS and CDR2 YYNGEE. The CDR3 DNA is TGTGCCAGCAGCGTAGGAATGGGGGGCGCCCCATACGAGCAGTACTTC. Translation: CASSVGMGGAPYEQYF.

This clonotype was picked up many times. V is TRBV20-1 and J is TRBJ2-2, with 8 positions matching TRBD2. J gave up 2 bases and V 5 bases, and 4 bases lay outside the gene matches. Germline CDR1 is DFQATT and CDR2 is SNEGSKA (reference sequence). The CDR3 extends over 14 amino acids. This CDR3 is CSARTSGNTGELFF. DNA of the CDR3: TGCAGTGCTCGTACTAGCGGTAACACCGGGGAGCTGTTTTTT.

This clonotype was observed at least ten times. V is TRBV20-1 and J is TRBJ2-2, with 8 bases that match TRBD2. CDR1 and CDR2 (germline): DFQATT, SNEGSKA (reference sequence). V gave up 4 bases and J gave up 6 bases; unmatched junction bases: 13. The CDR3 runs 16 residues. The CDR3 loop reads CSATLLPGLGAGELFF. The CDR3 coding sequence is TGCAGTGCTACCCTTCTTCCGGGACTAGGGGCCGGGGAGCTGTTTTTT.

In this sample, this clonotype turned up many times. The genes are TRBV11-2 and TRBJ1-1, with 8 nucleotides matching TRBD1. The CDR3 covers 16 residues. Germline loops: CDR1 SGHAT, CDR2 FQNNGV. The J segment lost 0 bases and the V segment lost 5 bases, leaving 8 bases of the junction unmatched. This chain's CDR3 is CASSPLTGAMNTEAFF. The CDR3 DNA follows: TGTGCCAGCAGCCCCCTGACAGGGGCTATGAACACTGAAGCTTTCTTT.

This clonotype was counted many times. The chain carries TRBV29-1 and TRBJ2-1; 10 bases are shared with TRBD1. Germline V gene sequence: CDR1 SQVTM, CDR2 ANQGSEA. V dropped 6 bases and J dropped 9; count of bases not matched to a gene: 11. The CDR3 extends over 14 amino acids. The CDR3 region is CSVGGDRGRSEQFF. The CDR3 bases are TGCAGCGTGGGGGGGGACAGGGGTAGGAGTGAGCAGTTCTTC.

This clonotype was seen only a few times. This chain links TRBV4-2 with TRBJ2-7, with 7 bases fitting TRBD1. Germline trimming cut 5 bases from V and 2 bases from J; bases unmatched to any gene: 9. CDR3 length: 15 residues. Germline V gene data show CDR1 as LGHNA and CDR2 as YNFKEQ. In DNA, the CDR3 is TGTGCCAGCAGCGACGACCGGGACAGCACCTACGAGCAGTACTTC. This encodes CASSDDRDSTYEQYF.

This clonotype was observed a few times. The CDR3 spells CASSQDLVTGSSSNEKLFF. CDR3 nucleotides: TGCGCCAGCAGCCAAGATCTGGTGACAGGCTCCTCTTCAAATGAAAAACTGTTTTTT. This chain links TRBV4-1 with TRBJ1-4, with a possible D match to TRBD1 (6 bases). The length of the CDR3 is 19 residues. The germline V and J ends were trimmed by 0 bases and 5 bases, with 22 bases remaining between them. The germline V gene encodes CDR1 MGHRA and CDR2 YSYEKL.